This T cell receptor (beta chain) emerged from a study of cytomegalovirus exposure and HLA in healthy donors. Study overall: About 200 million T cells yielded around 120 million unique TCR beta sequences in earlier analysis. Study conclusions and caveats: The authors considered a cluster of highly shared sequence variants likely to be a sequencing artifact. In a later analysis, DRB1 alleles had the most associated TCRs; HLA-C alleles the fewest.

To note about this clone: No antigen is known for it.

13 Jbeta primers and 60 Vbeta primers were used for the PCR. Per the study methods: Approximately 72 million unique TCR beta chains, some 9.9 million of them shared, were counted by a later analysis. Method: immunoSEQ multiplex PCR; TCRdb's copy keeps in-frame clones and lacks some. V, J and clone size reflect that table, while D and trimming were determined from the DNA. The sample consists of 150,000 to 200,000 clones, 65% to 90% of them appearing once. The CDR3 covers 14 residues. Per germline, CDR1 MNHEY and CDR2 SMNVEV (reference sequence). The V and J ends lost 6 bases and 3 bases respectively, with 11 bases between them.

This chain joins TRBV27 and TRBJ1-4; D gene uncertain. This TCR was recovered from a man aged 45-60 years in good health and CMV-seropositive. Sequenced input: PBMCs. The CDR3 sequence: CASSRPGPNEKLFF. The DNA of the CDR3 is TGTGCCAGCAGCCGACCGGGTCCTAATGAAAAACTGTTTTTT.